Each of the 2 T cell receptor beta chains below was sequenced from the same sample in a study of blood T cell repertoires in COVID-19. Data came from immunoSEQ multiplex PCR; TCRdb stores just in-frame clones and leaves some out. The sample consists of some 100,000 clones, 84% of them appearing once. Input material: peripheral blood. The receptors were gathered from a woman aged 60-75 years with acute or convalescent COVID-19.

The CDR3 is CASSGPRTGDLSSYNSPLHF. For the CDR3, the DNA is TGTGCCAGTAGTGGACCCCGGACAGGGGACCTAAGCTCCTATAATTCACCCCTCCACTTT. The chain uses TRBV19 and TRBJ1-6; 9 nucleotides match TRBD1. CDR1 and CDR2 from the germline V gene are LNHDA and SQIVND (reference sequence). The CDR3 totals 20 residues. Trimming removed 5 bases from V and 0 bases from J; junction bases left unmatched: 14.

The V call is TRBV13, the J call TRBJ1-5; 9 bases match TRBD1. The CDR3 extends over 17 amino acids. Unmatched junction bases numbered 8, after V lost 5 bases and J lost 0 bases. The germline gives CDR1 PRHDT, CDR2 FYEKMQ (reference sequence). The CDR3 sequence: CASSRGQGLYSNQPQHF. As DNA, the CDR3 is TGTGCCAGCAGCCGTGGACAGGGGTTATATAGCAATCAGCCCCAGCATTTT.